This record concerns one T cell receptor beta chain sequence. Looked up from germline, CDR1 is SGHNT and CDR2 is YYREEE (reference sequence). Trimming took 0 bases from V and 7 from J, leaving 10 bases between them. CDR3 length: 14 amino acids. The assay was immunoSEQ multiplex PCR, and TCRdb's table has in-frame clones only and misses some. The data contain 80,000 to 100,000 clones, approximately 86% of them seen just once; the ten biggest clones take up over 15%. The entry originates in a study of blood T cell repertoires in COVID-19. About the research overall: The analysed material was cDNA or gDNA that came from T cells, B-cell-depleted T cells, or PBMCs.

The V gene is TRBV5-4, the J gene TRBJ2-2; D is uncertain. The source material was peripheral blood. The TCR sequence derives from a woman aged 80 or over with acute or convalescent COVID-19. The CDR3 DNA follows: TGTGCCAGCAGCTTGGTTCCCAACGGCGGGGAGCTGTTTTTT. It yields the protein CASSLVPNGGELFF.